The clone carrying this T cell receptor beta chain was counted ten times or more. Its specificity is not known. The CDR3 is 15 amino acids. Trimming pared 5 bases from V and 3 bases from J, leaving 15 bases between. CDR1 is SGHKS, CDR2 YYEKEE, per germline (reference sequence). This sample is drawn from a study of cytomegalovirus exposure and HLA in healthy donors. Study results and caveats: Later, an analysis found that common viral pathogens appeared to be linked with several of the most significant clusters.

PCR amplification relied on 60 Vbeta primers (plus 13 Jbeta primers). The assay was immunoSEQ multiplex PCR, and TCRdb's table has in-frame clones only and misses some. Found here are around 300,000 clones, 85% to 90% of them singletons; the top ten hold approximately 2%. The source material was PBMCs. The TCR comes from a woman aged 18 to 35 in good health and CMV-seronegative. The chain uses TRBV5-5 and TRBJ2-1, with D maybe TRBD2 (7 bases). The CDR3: CASSTAGHIYNEQFF. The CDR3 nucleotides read TGTGCCAGCAGTACAGCGGGACATATCTACAATGAGCAGTTCTTC.